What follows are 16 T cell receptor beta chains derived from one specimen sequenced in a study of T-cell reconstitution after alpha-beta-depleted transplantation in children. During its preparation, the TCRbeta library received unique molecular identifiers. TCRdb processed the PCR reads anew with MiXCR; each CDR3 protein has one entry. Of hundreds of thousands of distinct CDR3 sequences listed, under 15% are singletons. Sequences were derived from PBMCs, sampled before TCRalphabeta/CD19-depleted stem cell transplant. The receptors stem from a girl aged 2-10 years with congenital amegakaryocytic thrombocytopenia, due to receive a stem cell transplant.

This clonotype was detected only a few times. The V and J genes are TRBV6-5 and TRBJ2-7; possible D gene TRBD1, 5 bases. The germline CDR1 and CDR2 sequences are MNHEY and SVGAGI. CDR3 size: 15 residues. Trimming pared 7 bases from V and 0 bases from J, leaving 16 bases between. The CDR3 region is CASNPDKMSSYEQYF. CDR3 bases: TGTGCCAGCAATCCGGACAAGATGAGCTCCTACGAGCAGTACTTC.

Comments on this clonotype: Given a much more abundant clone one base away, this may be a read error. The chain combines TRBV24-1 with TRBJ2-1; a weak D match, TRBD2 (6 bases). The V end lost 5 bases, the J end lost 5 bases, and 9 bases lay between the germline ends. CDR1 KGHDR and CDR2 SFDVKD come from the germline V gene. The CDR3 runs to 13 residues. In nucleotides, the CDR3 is TGTGCCACCAGTGTTTCTAGCGACAATGAGCAGTTCTTC. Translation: CATSVSSDNEQFF.

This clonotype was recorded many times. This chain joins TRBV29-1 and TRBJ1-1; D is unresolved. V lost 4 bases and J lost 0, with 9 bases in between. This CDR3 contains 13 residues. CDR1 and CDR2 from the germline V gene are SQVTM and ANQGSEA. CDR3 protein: CSVVGVMNTEAFF. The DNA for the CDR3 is TGCAGCGTTGTTGGGGTTATGAACACTGAAGCTTTCTTT.

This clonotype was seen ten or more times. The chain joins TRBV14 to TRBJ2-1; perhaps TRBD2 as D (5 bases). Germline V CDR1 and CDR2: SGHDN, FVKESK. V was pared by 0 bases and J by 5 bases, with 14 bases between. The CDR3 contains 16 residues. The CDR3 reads CASSQDFSRGDNEQFF. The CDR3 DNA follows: TGTGCCAGCAGCCAAGACTTCAGCCGGGGAGACAATGAGCAGTTCTTC.

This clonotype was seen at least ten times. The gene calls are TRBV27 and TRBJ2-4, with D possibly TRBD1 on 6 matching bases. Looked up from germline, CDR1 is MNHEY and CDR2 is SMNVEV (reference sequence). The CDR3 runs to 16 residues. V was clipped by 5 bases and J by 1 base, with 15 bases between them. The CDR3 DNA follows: TGTGCCAGCAGTCTTGGGGGCGCTTGGGCCAAAAACATTCAGTACTTC. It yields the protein CASSLGGAWAKNIQYF.

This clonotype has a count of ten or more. DNA for the CDR3: TGTGCCAGCAGCTGTTACCGCGACAGTCACTACAATGAGCAGTTCTTC. Residues: CASSCYRDSHYNEQFF. The chain joins TRBV28 to TRBJ2-1, with D maybe TRBD1 (5 bases). Germline V lookup: CDR1 MDHEN, CDR2 SYDVKM. V shed 6 bases and J shed 3 bases, with 18 bases lying between them. The length of the CDR3 is 16 residues.

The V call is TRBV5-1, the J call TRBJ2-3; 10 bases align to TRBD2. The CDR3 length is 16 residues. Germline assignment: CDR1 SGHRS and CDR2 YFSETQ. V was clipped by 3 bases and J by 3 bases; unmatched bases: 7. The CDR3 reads CASSSATSGVTDTQYF. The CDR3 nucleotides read TGCGCCAGCAGCTCTGCTACTAGCGGGGTTACAGATACGCAGTATTTT.

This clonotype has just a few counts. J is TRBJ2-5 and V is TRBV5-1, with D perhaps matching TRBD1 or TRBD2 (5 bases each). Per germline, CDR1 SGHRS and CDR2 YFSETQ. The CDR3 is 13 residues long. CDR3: CAARVAAEETQYF. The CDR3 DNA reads TGCGCTGCCAGGGTGGCAGCGGAAGAGACCCAGTACTTC.

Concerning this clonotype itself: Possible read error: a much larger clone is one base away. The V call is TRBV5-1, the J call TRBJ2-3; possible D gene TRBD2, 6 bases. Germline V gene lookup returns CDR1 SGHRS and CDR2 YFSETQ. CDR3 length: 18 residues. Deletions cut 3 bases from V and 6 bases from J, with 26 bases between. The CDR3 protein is CASSSGAGCDPDWDTQYF. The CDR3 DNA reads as TGCGCCAGCAGCTCCGGGGCGGGGTGCGACCCAGATTGGGATACGCAGTATTTT.

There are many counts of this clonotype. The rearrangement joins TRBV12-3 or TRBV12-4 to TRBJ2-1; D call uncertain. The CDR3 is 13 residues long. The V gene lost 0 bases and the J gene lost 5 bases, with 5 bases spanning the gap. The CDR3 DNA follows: TGTGCCAGCAGTTTAGCGCTTAACAATGAGCAGTTCTTC. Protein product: CASSLALNNEQFF.

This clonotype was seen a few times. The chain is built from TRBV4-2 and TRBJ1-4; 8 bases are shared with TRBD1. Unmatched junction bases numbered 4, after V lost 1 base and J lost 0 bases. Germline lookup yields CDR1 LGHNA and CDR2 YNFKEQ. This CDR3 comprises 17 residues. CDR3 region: CASSQVRGPPTNEKLFF. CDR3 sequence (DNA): TGTGCCAGCAGCCAAGTCAGGGGGCCTCCAACTAATGAAAAACTGTTTTTT.

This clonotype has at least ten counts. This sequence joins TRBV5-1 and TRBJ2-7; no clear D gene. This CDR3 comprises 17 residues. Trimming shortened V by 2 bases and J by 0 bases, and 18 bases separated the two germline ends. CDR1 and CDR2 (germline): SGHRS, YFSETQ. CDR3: CASSFGQTPMNSYEQYF. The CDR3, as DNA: TGCGCCAGCAGCTTCGGGCAAACACCCATGAACTCCTACGAGCAGTACTTC.

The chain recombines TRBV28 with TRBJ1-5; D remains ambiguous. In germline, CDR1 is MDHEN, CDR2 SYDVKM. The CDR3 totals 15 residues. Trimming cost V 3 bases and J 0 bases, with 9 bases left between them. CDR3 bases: TGTGCCAGCAGTTTCGCGGAATATAGCAATCAGCCCCAGCATTTT. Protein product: CASSFAEYSNQPQHF.

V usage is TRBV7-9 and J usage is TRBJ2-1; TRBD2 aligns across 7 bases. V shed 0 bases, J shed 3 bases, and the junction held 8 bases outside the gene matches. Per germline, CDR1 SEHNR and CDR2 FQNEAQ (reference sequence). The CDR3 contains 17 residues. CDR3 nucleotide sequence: TGTGCCAGCAGCTTAGCGGGTGAAGCGGGGAACTACAATGAGCAGTTCTTC. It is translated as CASSLAGEAGNYNEQFF.

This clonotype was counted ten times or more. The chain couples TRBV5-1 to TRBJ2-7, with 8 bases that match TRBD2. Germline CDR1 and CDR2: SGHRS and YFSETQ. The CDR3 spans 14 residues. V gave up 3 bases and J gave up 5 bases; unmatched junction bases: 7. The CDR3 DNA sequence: TGCGCCAGCAGCTCGCCGGGACTAGACAACGAGCAGTACTTC. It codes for CASSSPGLDNEQYF.

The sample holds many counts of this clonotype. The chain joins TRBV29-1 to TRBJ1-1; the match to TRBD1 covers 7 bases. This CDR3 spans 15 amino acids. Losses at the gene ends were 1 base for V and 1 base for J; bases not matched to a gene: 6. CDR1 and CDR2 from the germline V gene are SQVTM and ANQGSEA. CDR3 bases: TGCAGCGTTGAAGCGACAGGGCCTGAGAACACTGAAGCTTTCTTT. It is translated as CSVEATGPENTEAFF.